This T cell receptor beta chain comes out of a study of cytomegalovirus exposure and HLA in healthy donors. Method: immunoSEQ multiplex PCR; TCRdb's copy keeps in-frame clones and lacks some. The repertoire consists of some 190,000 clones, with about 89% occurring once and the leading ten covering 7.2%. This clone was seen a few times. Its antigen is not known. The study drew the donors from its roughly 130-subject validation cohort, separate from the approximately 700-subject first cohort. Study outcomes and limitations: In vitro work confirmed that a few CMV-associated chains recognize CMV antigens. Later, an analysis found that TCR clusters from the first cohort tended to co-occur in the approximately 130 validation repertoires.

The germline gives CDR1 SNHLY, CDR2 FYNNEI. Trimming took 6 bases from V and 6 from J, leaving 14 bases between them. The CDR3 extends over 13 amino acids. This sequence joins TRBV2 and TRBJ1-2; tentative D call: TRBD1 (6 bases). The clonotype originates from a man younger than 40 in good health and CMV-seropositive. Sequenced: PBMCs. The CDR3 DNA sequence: TGTGCCAGCAGATTACAGGGCTCGGATGGCTACACCTTC. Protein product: CASRLQGSDGYTF.